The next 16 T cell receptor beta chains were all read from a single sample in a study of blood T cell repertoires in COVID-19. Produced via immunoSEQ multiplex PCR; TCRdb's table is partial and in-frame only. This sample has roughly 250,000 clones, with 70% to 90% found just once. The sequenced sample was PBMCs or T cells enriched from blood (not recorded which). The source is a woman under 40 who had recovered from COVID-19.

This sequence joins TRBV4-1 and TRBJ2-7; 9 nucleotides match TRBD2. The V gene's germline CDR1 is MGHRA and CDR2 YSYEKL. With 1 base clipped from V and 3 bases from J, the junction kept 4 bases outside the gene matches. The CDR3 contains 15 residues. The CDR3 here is CASSQGLAANYEQYF. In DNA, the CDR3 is TGCGCCAGCAGCCAAGGACTAGCGGCCAACTACGAGCAGTACTTC.

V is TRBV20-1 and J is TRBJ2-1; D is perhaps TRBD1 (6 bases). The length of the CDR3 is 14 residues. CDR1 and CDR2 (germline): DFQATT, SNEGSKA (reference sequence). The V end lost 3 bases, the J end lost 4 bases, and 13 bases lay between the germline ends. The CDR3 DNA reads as TGCAGTGCTAGTTTACGGGACACTTACAATGAGCAGTTCTTC. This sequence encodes CSASLRDTYNEQFF.

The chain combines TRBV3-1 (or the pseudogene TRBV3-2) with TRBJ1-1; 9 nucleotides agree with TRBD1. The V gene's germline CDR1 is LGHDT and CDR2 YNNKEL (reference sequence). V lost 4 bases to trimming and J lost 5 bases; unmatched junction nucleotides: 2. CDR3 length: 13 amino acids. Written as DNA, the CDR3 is TGTGCCAGCAGCCGACAGGGGGGAACTGAAGCTTTCTTT. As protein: CASSRQGGTEAFF.

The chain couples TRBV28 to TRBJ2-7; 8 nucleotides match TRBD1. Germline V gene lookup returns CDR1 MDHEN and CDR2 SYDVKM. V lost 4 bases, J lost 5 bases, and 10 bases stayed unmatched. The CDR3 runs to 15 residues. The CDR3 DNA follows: TGTGCCAGCAGTTCTCCAGGGGGCTCTTCCGACGAGCAGTACTTC. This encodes CASSSPGGSSDEQYF. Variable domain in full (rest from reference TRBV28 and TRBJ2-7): DVKVTQSSRYLVKRTGEKVFLECVQDMDHENMFWYRQDPGLGLRLIYFSYDVKMKEKGDIPEGYSVSREKKERFSLILESASTNQTSMYLCASSSPGGSSDEQYFGPGTRLTVT.

This CDR3 is CASSIRSLAGVGEQFF. The CDR3 bases are TGTGCCAGTAGTATTCGATCACTAGCGGGAGTTGGTGAGCAGTTCTTC. J is TRBJ2-1 and V is TRBV19; TRBD2 agrees at 11 bases. Trimming cost V 3 bases and J 9 bases; bases outside gene matches: 10. CDR1 is LNHDA, CDR2 SQIVND, per germline (reference sequence). CDR3 length equals 16 residues.

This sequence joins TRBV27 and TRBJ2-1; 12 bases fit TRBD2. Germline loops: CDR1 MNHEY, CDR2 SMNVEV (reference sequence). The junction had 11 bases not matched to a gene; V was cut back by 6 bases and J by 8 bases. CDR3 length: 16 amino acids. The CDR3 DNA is TGTGCCAGCAGGCCCAGACTAGCGGGAGTGAGGGATGAGCAGTTCTTC. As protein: CASRPRLAGVRDEQFF.

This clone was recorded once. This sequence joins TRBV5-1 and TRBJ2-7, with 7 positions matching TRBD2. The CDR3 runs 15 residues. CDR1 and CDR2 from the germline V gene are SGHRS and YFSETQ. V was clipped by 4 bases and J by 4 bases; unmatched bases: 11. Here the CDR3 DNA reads TGCGCCAGCAGCCGCCCAGGGAGGGAGTTATACGAGCAGTACTTC. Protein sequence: CASSRPGRELYEQYF.

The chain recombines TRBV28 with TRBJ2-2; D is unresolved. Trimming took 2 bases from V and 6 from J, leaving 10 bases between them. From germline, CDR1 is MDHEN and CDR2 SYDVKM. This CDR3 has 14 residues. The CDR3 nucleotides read TGTGCCAGCAGTTTAAGGCAGGTCTCCGGGGAGCTGTTTTTT. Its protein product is CASSLRQVSGELFF.

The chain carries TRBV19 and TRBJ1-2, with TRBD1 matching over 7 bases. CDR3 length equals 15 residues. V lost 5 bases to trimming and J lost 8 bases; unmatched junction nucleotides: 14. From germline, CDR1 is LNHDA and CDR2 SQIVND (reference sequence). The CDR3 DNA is TGTGCCAGTAGTTCGCACCCGGGACAGTCTTTAGGCTACACCTTC. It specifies CASSSHPGQSLGYTF.

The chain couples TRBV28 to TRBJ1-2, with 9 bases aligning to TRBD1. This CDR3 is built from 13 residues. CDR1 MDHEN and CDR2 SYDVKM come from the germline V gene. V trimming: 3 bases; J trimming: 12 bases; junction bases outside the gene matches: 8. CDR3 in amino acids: CASSLGQGLFHTF. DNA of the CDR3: TGTGCCAGCAGTTTGGGACAGGGCCTATTTCACACCTTC.

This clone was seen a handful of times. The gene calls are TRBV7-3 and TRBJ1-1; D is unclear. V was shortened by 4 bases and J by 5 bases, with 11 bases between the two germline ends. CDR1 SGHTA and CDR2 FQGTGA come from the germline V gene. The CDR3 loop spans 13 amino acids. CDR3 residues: CASSSTRWTEAFF. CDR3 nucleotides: TGTGCCAGCAGCTCCACCCGGTGGACTGAAGCTTTCTTT.

The CDR3 loop reads CASSWGTSGYSSSYNEQFF. The CDR3 DNA is TGTGCCAGCAGCTGGGGGACTAGCGGATACTCGAGCTCCTACAATGAGCAGTTCTTC. The J gene is TRBJ2-1, the V gene TRBV7-2; 11 bases map to TRBD2. The CDR3 loop spans 19 amino acids. After removal of 4 bases from V and 0 bases from J, the junction contained 11 bases not matched to a gene. CDR1 is SGHTA, CDR2 FQGNSA, per germline.

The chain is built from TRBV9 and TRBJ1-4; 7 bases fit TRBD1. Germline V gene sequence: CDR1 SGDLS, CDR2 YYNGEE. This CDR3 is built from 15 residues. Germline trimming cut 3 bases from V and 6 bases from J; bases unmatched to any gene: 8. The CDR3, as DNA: TGTGCCAGCAGCGCAAAACAGGGGCGGGATGAAAAACTGTTTTTT. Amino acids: CASSAKQGRDEKLFF.

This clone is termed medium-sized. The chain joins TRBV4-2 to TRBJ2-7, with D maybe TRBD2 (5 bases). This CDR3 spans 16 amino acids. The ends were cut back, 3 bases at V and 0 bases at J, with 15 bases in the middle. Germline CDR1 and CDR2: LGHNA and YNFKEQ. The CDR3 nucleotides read TGTGCCAGCAGCCAGACGCTGGAGGCGAGCTCCTACGAGCAGTACTTC. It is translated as CASSQTLEASSYEQYF.

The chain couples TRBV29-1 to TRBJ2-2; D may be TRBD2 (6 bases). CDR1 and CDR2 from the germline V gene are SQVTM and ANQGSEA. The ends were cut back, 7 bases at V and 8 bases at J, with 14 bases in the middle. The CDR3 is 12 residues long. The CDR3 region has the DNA TGCAGCGCCCGAGCCGGGGGTGGGGAGCTGTTTTTT. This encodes CSARAGGGELFF.

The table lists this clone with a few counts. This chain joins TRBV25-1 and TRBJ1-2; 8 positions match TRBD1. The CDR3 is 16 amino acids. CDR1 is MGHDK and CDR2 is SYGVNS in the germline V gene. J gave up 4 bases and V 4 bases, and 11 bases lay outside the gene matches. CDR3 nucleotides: TGTGCCAGCAGTGGGGGAGACAGGGGCCGGGGCTATGGCTACACCTTC. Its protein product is CASSGGDRGRGYGYTF.